This T cell receptor beta chain emerged from a study of CD4 T cells in relation to SARS-CoV-2 and coronaviruses. Study conclusions and caveats: No crossreactivity against non-spike viral proteins was tested here.

This clone was recorded once. The antigen remains unidentified. Assay: immunoSEQ multiplex PCR; the TCRdb copy retains only in-frame clones and omits some. The table has some 45,000 clones, over 70% seen once. The CDR3 covers 14 residues. The V and J ends lost 0 bases and 4 bases respectively, with 12 bases between them. Germline CDR1 is GTSNPN and CDR2 is SVGIG (reference sequence). The origin of this receptor is an adult with COVID-19. The rearrangement links TRBV30 to TRBJ2-5; weak D call: TRBD2 (5 bases). Input material: naive CD4+ T cells from PBMCs, cultured in vitro. The sample's subset: naive CD4+ T cells isolated by negative enrichment. The CDR3 DNA sequence: TGTGCCTGGAGTGTACTCACGAGCGGAGAGACCCAGTACTTC. Translated: CAWSVLTSGETQYF. The full variable domain, with the rest looked up from reference TRBV30 and TRBJ2-5, is SQTIHQWPATLVQPVGSPLSLECTVEGTSNPNLYWYRQAAGRGLQLLFYSVGIGQISSEVPQNLSASRPQDRQFILSSKKLLLSDSGFYLCAWSVLTSGETQYFGPGTRLLVL.